These T cell receptor beta chains were read from a single sample in a study of T-cell memory formation after mild COVID-19. MiXCR was run by TCRdb on the 5' RACE reads, yielding one entry per CDR3 protein. This sample has tens of thousands of distinct CDR3 sequences, with approximately 16% found just once. The sequenced material came from PBMCs or a T cell subset sorted from them (not recorded which). These receptors all come from an adult woman who had mild COVID-19 (a few samples of this study predate the infection). Cell type and time point are not known. CDR3s include the opening cysteine and the closing phenylalanine or tryptophan. A D gene is named only where the DNA matches it firmly. Rows may omit the clone size; those that give it use once, few, many or a size class.

TRBV20-1	TRBJ2-7	few	-	CSARAGSSYEQYF	TGCAGTGCTAGGGCGGGGAGCTCCTACGAGCAGTACTTC
TRBV6-1	TRBJ2-7	-	-	CASSEETSASSYEQYF	TGTGCCAGCAGTGAAGAGACGTCCGCCTCCTCCTACGAGCAGTACTTC
TRBV25-1	TRBJ2-7	few	-	CASRGGVGYEQYF	TGTGCCAGCAGGGGCGGGGTCGGCTACGAGCAGTACTTC
TRBV5-1	TRBJ2-7	few	-	CASSPWGDSLDEQYF	TGCGCCAGCAGCCCTTGGGGGGACAGCCTAGACGAGCAGTACTTC
TRBV7-9	TRBJ2-1	few	TRBD2	CASSSGLGPRFNEQFF	TGTGCCAGCAGCTCGGGACTAGGCCCGAGATTCAATGAGCAGTTCTTC
TRBV7-9	TRBJ2-2	-	TRBD1	CASSGQGVGELFF	TGTGCCAGCAGCGGACAGGGCGTCGGGGAGCTGTTTTTT
TRBV6-5	TRBJ2-1	many	-	CASSPLGGGGEQFF	TGTGCCAGCAGTCCTCTGGGTGGGGGAGGTGAGCAGTTCTTC
TRBV7-9	TRBJ2-1	few	TRBD1	CASSLVGRGYYNEQFF	TGTGCCAGCAGCTTAGTAGGCAGGGGGTATTACAATGAGCAGTTCTTC
TRBV20-1	TRBJ1-1	-	TRBD1	CSARRDRAGTEAFF	TGCAGTGCTAGAAGGGACAGGGCTGGCACTGAAGCTTTCTTT
TRBV5-1	TRBJ2-7	-	TRBD2	CASSWTSAYEQYF	TGCGCCAGCAGCTGGACTAGTGCCTACGAGCAGTACTTC
TRBV7-3	TRBJ2-3	-	-	CASSPEQGWSADTQYF	TGTGCCAGCAGCCCAGAACAGGGTTGGTCGGCAGATACGCAGTATTTT
TRBV2	TRBJ2-3	few	-	CASSPTQSTDTQYF	TGTGCCAGCAGTCCAACGCAGAGCACAGATACGCAGTATTTT
TRBV20-1	TRBJ2-3	few	TRBD1	CSARGYMGGQGARINSADTQYF	TGCAGTGCTAGAGGGTATATGGGTGGGCAGGGGGCGCGTATTAACTCTGCAGATACGCAGTATTTT
TRBV29-1	TRBJ2-7	few	TRBD2	CSVLAGVYEQYF	TGCAGCGTACTAGCGGGAGTCTACGAGCAGTACTTC
TRBV7-9	TRBJ1-1	few	-	CASKDAVEAFF	TGTGCCAGCAAAGACGCCGTTGAAGCTTTCTTT
TRBV7-6	TRBJ2-5	few	TRBD1	CASSFGTGKPQETQYF	TGTGCCAGCAGCTTCGGGACAGGGAAACCCCAAGAGACCCAGTACTTC
TRBV4-1	TRBJ2-7	-	-	CASSHPGANEQYF	TGCGCCAGCAGCCATCCGGGGGCAAACGAGCAGTACTTC